This T cell receptor (beta chain) was captured by sequencing in a study of blood T cell repertoires in COVID-19. Study overall: From the United States, Italy and Spain came samples of acute and convalescent COVID-19.

Assay: immunoSEQ multiplex PCR; the TCRdb copy retains only in-frame clones and omits some. Among approximately 100,000 clones listed, roughly 82% were seen once. This CDR3 contains 13 residues. Trimming removed 5 bases from V and 5 bases from J, with 12 bases in between. Germline lookup yields CDR1 SGHTA and CDR2 FQGNSA. Sequencing was carried out using peripheral blood. This chain uses TRBV7-2 with TRBJ2-5, with no clear D. The clonotype comes from a man in his sixties with acute or convalescent COVID-19. The CDR3 region is CASSLPVSETQYF. Written as DNA, the CDR3 is TGTGCCAGCAGCCTTCCAGTATCCGAGACCCAGTACTTC.